One and the same sample provided the 24 T cell receptor beta chains below, sequenced in a study of tumor-infiltrating lymphocytes in primary liver carcinoma (dated by TCRdb to 2016 to 2017). TCRdb names Illumina HiSeq 2500 as the instrument used. A constant-region primer and ProtoScript II reverse transcriptase were used to reverse-transcribe TCRbeta-specific cDNA from about 500 ng total RNA. Construction of the TCRbeta libraries relied on three nested rounds of multiplex PCR, following a slightly modified ARM-PCR procedure. Multiplex TRBV1-TRBV30 forward primers and a Cbeta reverse primer were used in the first two PCR rounds, each of which was run for around 10 cycles. Using fastp at Q25 and MiXCR, TCRdb reprocessed the public reads and kept productive beta chains. Merged by CDR3 protein, the rows form single entries marked with the most common genes and DNA. This sample comprises about 96,000 distinct CDR3 sequences, less than 70% of them detected only once. Jointly, the top ten make up around 26% of the sample.

Without any cell sorting, total RNA and DNA were extracted together from about 20-30 mg of bulk tissue using the AllPrep DNA/RNA mini kit. The sequenced material came from tumor-adjacent normal liver tissue. The receptor source for this set is a man aged 40-55 years with primary liver carcinoma and hepatitis B virus infection.

A single count supports this clonotype. V is TRBV29-1 and J is TRBJ2-7, with D perhaps TRBD1 or TRBD2 (5 bases each). The CDR3 runs to 12 residues. V dropped 5 bases and J dropped 5 bases, with 13 bases sitting between them. Germline CDR1 SQVTM, CDR2 ANQGSEA. This CDR3 is CSVRGVGDEQYF. The CDR3 nucleotides read TGCAGCGTTCGAGGGGTCGGGGACGAGCAGTACTTC.

This clonotype was observed at least ten times. V usage is TRBV4-1 and J usage is TRBJ2-1, with 15 bases matching TRBD2. Unmatched junction bases numbered 11, after V lost 4 bases and J lost 4 bases. The germline gives CDR1 MGHRA, CDR2 YSYEKL. This CDR3 has 19 residues. The CDR3: CASSLKGLAGGIGYNEQFF. The CDR3 DNA sequence: TGCGCCAGCAGCCTAAAGGGACTAGCGGGAGGCATAGGGTACAATGAGCAGTTCTTC.

This clonotype appeared a few times. The chain carries TRBV28 and TRBJ2-5; 10 bases map to TRBD2. CDR1 is MDHEN, CDR2 SYDVKM, per germline. This CDR3 contains 13 residues. J was trimmed by 3 bases and V by 6 bases; bases with no gene match: 1. The CDR3 loop reads CASRGLAKETQYF. The CDR3 bases are TGTGCCAGCAGGGGACTAGCGAAAGAGACCCAGTACTTC.

Of note for this clonotype: One junction end does not reproduce the germline sequence, and a read error may be involved. The V and J genes are TRBV6-6 and TRBJ2-3; TRBD1 matches at 7 bases. Germline lookup yields CDR1 MNHNY and CDR2 SVGAGI (reference sequence). The CDR3 consists of 12 residues. CDR3: CASSTDRTTQYF. The CDR3 bases are TGTGCCAGCAGTACGGACAGGACGACGCAGTATTTC.

With respect to this clonotype: A read error may account for a junction end that differs from germline. The chain couples TRBV29-1 to TRBJ2-2; 7 bases are a match to TRBD2. The CDR3 is 14 residues long. Germline CDR1 and CDR2: SQVTM and ANQGSEA. This CDR3 reads CSVQGGSSGGELLF. Here the CDR3 DNA reads TGCAGCGTCCAAGGCGGGAGCAGTGGCGGGGAGCTGCTTTTT.

For this clonotype: This sequence may be a read error, since a much larger clone differs from it by one base. J is TRBJ2-3 and V is TRBV6-6; the match to TRBD2 covers 14 bases. With 9 bases clipped from V and 7 bases from J, the junction kept 12 bases outside the gene matches. Germline V gene lookup returns CDR1 MNHNY and CDR2 SVGAGI (reference sequence). The CDR3 covers 16 residues. CDR3: CARKGGLAGEINTQYF. In DNA, the CDR3 is TGTGCCAGAAAAGGGGGACTAGCGGGAGAAATAAATACGCAGTATTTT.

This chain connects TRBV12-5 to TRBJ2-2; D is possibly TRBD1 or TRBD2 (6 bases each). Trimming shortened V by 4 bases and J by 5 bases, and 17 bases separated the two germline ends. Germline V gene sequence: CDR1 LGHNT, CDR2 FRNRAP. The CDR3 spans 16 residues. CDR3 loop: CASGSPGAMNTGELFF. The DNA of the CDR3 is TGTGCTAGTGGTTCTCCGGGGGCCATGAATACCGGGGAGCTGTTTTTT.

CDR3 region: CSAVLGTGVLETQYF. DNA for the CDR3: TGCAGTGCTGTCCTCGGGACAGGGGTTTTGGAGACCCAGTACTTC. The chain links TRBV20-1 to TRBJ2-5, with 10 bases matching TRBD1. Trimming took 5 bases from V and 5 from J; bases not matched to a gene: 11. This CDR3 is built from 15 residues. The germline CDR1 and CDR2 sequences are DFQATT and SNEGSKA (reference sequence).

Points on this clonotype: It is likely a read error, because the conserved phenylalanine at the end of the CDR3 is missing. V usage is TRBV7-8 and J usage is TRBJ2-6, with D perhaps matching TRBD2 (6 bases). The CDR3 is 17 amino acids. Germline-derived CDR1 and CDR2 are SGHVS and FQNEAQ. DNA for the CDR3: TGTACCAGCAGCTTAAGGGCGCGGGACTCTGGGGCCAACGTCCTGACTTAC. This codes for CTSSLRARDSGANVLTY.

Notes on this clonotype: The junction does not match germline at one end; this may be a read error. V and J are TRBV6-1 and TRBJ2-7; tentatively, D is TRBD2 (5 bases). The CDR3 loop spans 12 amino acids. Germline V gene data show CDR1 as MNHNS and CDR2 as SASEGT. CDR3 nucleotide sequence: TGTGCCAGCAGTGAAATGGCGGTCGAGCGGTATTTC. Its protein is CASSEMAVERYF.

To note about this clonotype: An end of the junction does not agree with germline; a read error may underlie this. This chain uses TRBV4-1 with TRBJ2-7; D possibly corresponds to TRBD2 (5 bases). The CDR3 is 14 amino acids. Germline V gives CDR1 MGHRA, CDR2 YSYEKL. The CDR3 is CTSSQDLLVEDQYF. DNA for the CDR3: TGCACCAGCAGCCAAGATCTACTAGTGGAAGATCAGTACTTC.

Of note for this clonotype: A much larger clone is a single base away; this may be a read error. The V and J genes are TRBV11-2 and TRBJ2-1; D is uncertain. The CDR3 is 12 amino acids. The V gene's germline CDR1 is SGHAT and CDR2 FQNNGV. The CDR3 DNA is TGTACCACATCGCCGATAGAGAATGAGCGGTTCTTC. Encoded protein: CTTSPIENERFF.

About this clonotype: Just one base apart from a much larger clone, this may be a read error. V and J are TRBV5-6 and TRBJ2-7; D unclear. CDR1 is SGHDT, CDR2 YYEEEE, per germline. This CDR3 is 11 amino acids long. In DNA form, the CDR3 reads TGTGCCAGCAGCTTGGACTACGAGCAGCACTTC. Its translation is CASSLDYEQHF.

A note on this clonotype: A read error may produce the germline difference seen at one junction end. CDR3 sequence: CAISKADSLNAEAFF. CDR3 coding DNA: TGTGCCATCAGTAAAGCGGACAGTCTTAACGCTGAAGCTTTCTTT. V gene TRBV12-3 or TRBV12-4 combines with J gene TRBJ1-1; D may be TRBD1 (6 bases). There are 15 residues in the CDR3.

This clonotype appeared a few times. This chain uses TRBV6-4 with TRBJ2-1, with 12 bases lining up with TRBD1. CDR3 length: 15 amino acids. Germline V gene lookup returns CDR1 MRHNA and CDR2 SNTAGT. After removal of 3 bases from V and 9 bases from J, the junction contained 6 bases not matched to a gene. CDR3 loop: CASSEWGQGAGEQFF. As DNA, the CDR3 is TGTGCCAGCAGTGAATGGGGACAGGGGGCCGGTGAGCAGTTCTTC.

A remark on this clonotype: A read error may explain this, as a much larger clone is one base away. The chain recombines TRBV6-2 or TRBV6-3 with TRBJ2-7; D gene unclear. CDR1 and CDR2 (germline): MNHEY, SVGEGT. The CDR3 runs to 13 residues. Trimming left V 4 bases short and J 6 bases short, with 13 bases between. The CDR3 protein is CASSSVPPCEQYF. DNA of the CDR3: TGTGCCAGCAGTTCGGTTCCTCCCTGCGAGCAGTACTTC.

At least ten counts were recorded for this clonotype. This sequence joins TRBV12-3 or TRBV12-4 and TRBJ1-4, with D maybe TRBD1 (5 bases). Trimming stripped 2 bases from V and 1 base from J, with 5 bases between. This CDR3 is 14 amino acids long. CDR3 protein: CASSLQGTNEKLFF. CDR3 nucleotides: TGTGCCAGCAGTTTACAGGGAACTAATGAAAAACTGTTTTTT.

V gene TRBV11-2 combines with J gene TRBJ2-3; D remains ambiguous. Trimming cost V 8 bases and J 8 bases, with 14 bases left between them. Germline CDR1 reads SGHAT; CDR2 reads FQNNGV. This CDR3 is 12 amino acids long. CDR3 residues: CASDLMVGTQYF. DNA for the CDR3: TGTGCCAGCGACTTAATGGTCGGTACGCAGTATTTT. The full variable domain, its missing parts supplied by reference TRBV11-2 and TRBJ2-3, is EAGVAQSPRYKIIEKRQSVAFWCNPISGHATLYWYQQILGQGPKLLIQFQNNGVVDDSQLPKDRFSAERLKGVDSTLKIQPAKLEDSAVYLCASDLMVGTQYFGPGTRLTVL.

Details on this clonotype: One end of the junction does not line up with germline, which may come from a read error. The CDR3 DNA reads as TGTGCCAGCAGTTACTTCAACCCCAGGAGCACTGATACGCAGTATTTT. Its translation: CASSYFNPRSTDTQYF. The V call is TRBV6-2 or TRBV6-3, the J call TRBJ2-3; D remains unclear. Germline CDR1 reads MNHEY; CDR2 reads SVGEGT. The CDR3 runs 16 residues.

Remarks on this clonotype: This may be a read error: a much more frequent sequence differs by one nucleotide. The chain carries TRBV5-1 and TRBJ2-7; TRBD1 aligns across 8 bases. The CDR3 length is 14 residues. V shed 2 bases, J shed 2 bases, and the junction held 3 bases outside the gene matches. Per the germline V gene, CDR1 is SGHRS and CDR2 is YFSETQ. The CDR3 nucleotides are TGCGCCAGCAGCTTCCCAGGGGGCCCCTACGAGCAGTACTTC. It translates to CASSFPGGPYEQYF.

This clonotype is labeled medium-sized. The V and J genes are TRBV11-1 and TRBJ2-1; 7 bases map to TRBD2. V shed 5 bases, J shed 7 bases, and the junction held 8 bases outside the gene matches. CDR1 SGHAT and CDR2 FQDESV come from the germline V gene (reference sequence). The CDR3 contains 14 residues. This CDR3 is CASSKAGNRNEQFF. In DNA form, the CDR3 reads TGTGCCAGCAGCAAAGCGGGAAATAGGAATGAGCAGTTCTTC.

As to this clonotype: This CDR3 fails to terminate in the conserved phenylalanine or tryptophan, so it likely reflects a read error. This rearrangement joins TRBV6-6 to TRBJ1-2; no firm D call. Looked up from germline, CDR1 is MNHNY and CDR2 is SVGAGI (reference sequence). The CDR3 consists of 13 residues. The CDR3: CASMIEGHYGYTL. Here the CDR3 DNA reads TGCGCCAGCATGATCGAAGGGCACTATGGCTACACCCTC.

Worth noting for this clonotype: The junction departs from the called germline gene at one end, perhaps through a read error. V usage is TRBV6-6 and J usage is TRBJ2-6; the D is unclear. CDR1 is MNHNY, CDR2 SVGAGI, per germline (reference sequence). This CDR3 contains 16 residues. The CDR3 spells CASSYSVTPGANVLTF. Written as DNA, the CDR3 is TGCGCCAGCAGTTACTCGGTGACACCTGGGGCCAACGTCCTGACTTTC.

To note about this clonotype: As the CDR3 is not closed by the conserved phenylalanine or tryptophan, this likely results from a read error. The limits of the CDR3 on the DNA are not certain, so only TCRdb's listed CDR3 is given. The V and J genes are TRBV11-2 and TRBJ1-1; the table's D call, TRBD1, has no DNA check behind it. The CDR3 has 14 residues if both end residues are counted. From germline, CDR1 is SGHAT and CDR2 FQNNGV. CDR3: CASSSQGGGTEASS.